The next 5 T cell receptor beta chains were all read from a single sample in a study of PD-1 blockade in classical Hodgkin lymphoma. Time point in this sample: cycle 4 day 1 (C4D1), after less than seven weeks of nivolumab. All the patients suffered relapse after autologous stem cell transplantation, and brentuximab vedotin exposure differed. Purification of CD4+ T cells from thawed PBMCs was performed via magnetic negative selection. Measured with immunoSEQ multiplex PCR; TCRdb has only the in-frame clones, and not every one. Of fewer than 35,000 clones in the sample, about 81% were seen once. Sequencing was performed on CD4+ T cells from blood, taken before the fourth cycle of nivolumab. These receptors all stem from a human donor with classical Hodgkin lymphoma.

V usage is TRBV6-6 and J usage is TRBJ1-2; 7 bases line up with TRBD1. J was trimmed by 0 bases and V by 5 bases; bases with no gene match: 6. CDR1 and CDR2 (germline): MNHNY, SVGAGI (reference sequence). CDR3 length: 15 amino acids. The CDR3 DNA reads TGTGCCAGCAGTCACACAGGGGAAGCTAACTATGGCTACACCTTC. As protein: CASSHTGEANYGYTF.

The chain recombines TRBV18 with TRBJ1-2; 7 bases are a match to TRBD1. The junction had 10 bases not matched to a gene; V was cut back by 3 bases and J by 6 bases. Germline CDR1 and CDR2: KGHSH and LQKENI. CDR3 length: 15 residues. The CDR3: CASSPGTVFVDGYTF. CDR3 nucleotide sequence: TGTGCCAGCTCACCCGGGACAGTTTTCGTAGATGGCTACACCTTC.

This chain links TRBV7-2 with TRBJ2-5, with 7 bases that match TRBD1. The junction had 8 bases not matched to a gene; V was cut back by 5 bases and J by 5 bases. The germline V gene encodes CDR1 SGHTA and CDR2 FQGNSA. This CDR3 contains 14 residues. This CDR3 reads CASSRGGRSETQYF. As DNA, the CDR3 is TGTGCCAGCAGCCGAGGGGGCCGAAGTGAGACCCAGTACTTC.

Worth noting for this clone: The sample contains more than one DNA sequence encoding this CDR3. CDR3 nucleotide sequence: TGTGCCTGGAGTGTACGTGGTCAGCCCCAGCATTTT. Translating it yields CAWSVRGQPQHF. This chain links TRBV30 with TRBJ1-5; no clear D gene. The CDR3 totals 12 residues. Germline CDR1 GTSNPN, CDR2 SVGIG (reference sequence). Trimming shortened V by 0 bases and J by 6 bases, and 6 bases separated the two germline ends.

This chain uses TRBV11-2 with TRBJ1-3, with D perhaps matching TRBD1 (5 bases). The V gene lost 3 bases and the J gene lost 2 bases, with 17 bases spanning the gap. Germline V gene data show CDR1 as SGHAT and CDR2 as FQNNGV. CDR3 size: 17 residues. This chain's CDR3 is CASSFRVGAPPGNTIYF. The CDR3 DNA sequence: TGTGCCAGCAGCTTTCGGGTCGGGGCCCCCCCTGGAAACACCATATATTTT.